A selection of T cell receptor beta chains follows, all from one sample in a study of early T cells in non-severe SARS-CoV-2 infection. MiXCR, applied by TCRdb to the 5' RACE reads, yields one record per CDR3 protein. The repertoire includes about 77,000 distinct CDR3 sequences, approximately 9.1% of them detected once, and about 4.6% sits in the top ten. Sequenced material: whole blood. The receptors were sampled from an adult who was a healthcare worker with PCR-confirmed SARS-CoV-2 infection or an uninfected control (not recorded which). Both conserved end residues are part of each CDR3. The order of the fields is D gene, V gene, J gene, clone size, CDR3 length, CDR3 protein, CDR3 DNA. A D gene is named only where the DNA matches it firmly. The size of a clone is reported for some rows only, either as once, few or many, or as a class for expanded clones.

D: TRBD1
V: TRBV5-1
J: TRBJ2-1
size: -
length: 15
CDR3: CASSFTGDSDNEQFF
DNA: TGCGCCAGCAGCTTTACAGGGGATTCTGACAATGAGCAGTTCTTC

D: TRBD2
V: TRBV3-1
J: TRBJ2-1
size: few
length: 16
CDR3: CASSQVPGGFGDEQFF
DNA: TGTGCCAGCAGCCAAGTGCCGGGGGGTTTCGGCGATGAGCAGTTCTTC

D: -
V: TRBV29-1
J: TRBJ2-2
size: few
length: 14
CDR3: CSVGGDANTGELFF
DNA: TGCAGCGTTGGCGGGGACGCGAACACCGGGGAGCTGTTTTTT

D: -
V: TRBV28
J: TRBJ1-5
size: many
length: 15
CDR3: CASSQGVLGNQPQHF
DNA: TGTGCCAGCAGTCAAGGGGTTTTGGGCAATCAGCCCCAGCATTTT

D: TRBD1
V: TRBV3-1
J: TRBJ1-1
size: few
length: 12
CDR3: CASSQPDREAFF
DNA: TGTGCCAGCAGCCAACCGGACAGGGAAGCTTTCTTT

D: TRBD1
V: TRBV6-1
J: TRBJ2-2
size: -
length: 14
CDR3: CASTRTGESGELFF
DNA: TGTGCCAGCACCCGGACAGGGGAGTCCGGGGAGCTGTTTTTT

D: -
V: TRBV28
J: TRBJ1-6
size: many
length: 17
CDR3: CASSPMMAGTDNSPLHF
DNA: TGTGCCAGCAGTCCGATGATGGCCGGGACGGATAATTCACCCCTCCACTTT

D: -
V: TRBV28
J: TRBJ2-3
size: few
length: 14
CDR3: CASTEHGGSDTQYF
DNA: TGTGCCAGCACCGAGCATGGGGGATCAGATACGCAGTATTTT

D: -
V: TRBV27
J: TRBJ1-6
size: many
length: 11
CDR3: CASSSKTSLHF
DNA: TGTGCCAGCAGTAGCAAGACAAGCCTCCACTTT

D: -
V: TRBV29-1
J: TRBJ2-3
size: few
length: 13
CDR3: CSVDWGLADTQYF
DNA: TGCAGCGTTGACTGGGGTTTGGCAGATACGCAGTATTTT

D: -
V: TRBV6-6
J: TRBJ1-3
size: few
length: 14
CDR3: CASRPDIQGNTIYF
DNA: TGTGCCAGCAGGCCCGACATTCAGGGAAACACCATATATTTT

D: -
V: TRBV20-1
J: TRBJ1-3
size: few
length: 12
CDR3: CSVGDSGNTIYF
DNA: TGCAGTGTCGGGGACTCTGGAAACACCATATATTTT

D: -
V: TRBV7-6
J: TRBJ2-3
size: few
length: 15
CDR3: CASSLTAPRSDTQYF
DNA: TGTGCCAGCAGCTTAACGGCCCCGAGGTCGGATACGCAGTATTTT

D: -
V: TRBV28
J: TRBJ1-2
size: few
length: 12
CDR3: CASSLLAGPTSF
DNA: TGTGCCAGCAGTTTATTGGCAGGCCCAACCTCCTTC

D: -
V: TRBV2
J: TRBJ2-3
size: few
length: 16
CDR3: CASGGNAVWGTDTQYF
DNA: TGTGCCAGCGGGGGGAACGCCGTTTGGGGCACAGATACGCAGTATTTT

D: -
V: TRBV7-2
J: TRBJ2-5
size: few
length: 13
CDR3: CASSWDHRGTQYF
DNA: TGTGCCAGCAGCTGGGACCACAGAGGGACCCAGTACTTC

D: TRBD2
V: TRBV12-3/TRBV12-4
J: TRBJ2-1
size: few
length: 16
CDR3: CASSFGGTRGYNEQFF
DNA: TGTGCCAGCAGTTTTGGCGGGACTAGGGGCTACAATGAGCAGTTCTTC

D: -
V: TRBV6-6
J: TRBJ1-1
size: -
length: 15
CDR3: CASRRGRGESTEAFF
DNA: TGTGCCAGCAGGAGAGGTAGGGGAGAGTCAACTGAAGCTTTCTTT

D: -
V: TRBV27
J: TRBJ1-1
size: few
length: 15
CDR3: CASSLGSGVGTEAFF
DNA: TGTGCCAGCAGTTTAGGTTCTGGGGTGGGCACTGAAGCTTTCTTT

D: -
V: TRBV6-2/TRBV6-3
J: TRBJ1-6
size: many
length: 13
CDR3: CASRTIDNSPLHF
DNA: TGTGCCAGCAGAACCATTGATAATTCACCCCTCCACTTT

D: -
V: TRBV12-3/TRBV12-4
J: TRBJ1-6
size: -
length: 18
CDR3: CASSFTPTGNSYNSPLHF
DNA: TGTGCCAGCAGTTTTACCCCTACAGGGAACTCCTATAATTCACCCCTCCACTTT

D: -
V: TRBV12-5
J: TRBJ1-1
size: many
length: 14
CDR3: CASGLAPGAPEAFF
DNA: TGTGCTAGTGGTTTGGCGCCGGGGGCCCCTGAAGCTTTCTTT

D: TRBD2
V: TRBV20-1
J: TRBJ2-1
size: few
length: 12
CDR3: CSALHAGGVMFF
DNA: TGCAGTGCTCTCCACGCGGGAGGGGTCATGTTCTTC

D: TRBD2
V: TRBV28
J: TRBJ2-7
size: many
length: 15
CDR3: CASSASASGPQEQYF
DNA: TGTGCCAGCAGTGCCTCGGCTAGCGGGCCTCAGGAGCAGTACTTC

D: TRBD1
V: TRBV6-6
J: TRBJ1-1
size: many
length: 14
CDR3: CASSYRGPETEAFF
DNA: TGTGCCAGCAGTTACAGGGGGCCGGAAACTGAAGCTTTCTTT

D: TRBD2
V: TRBV27
J: TRBJ2-2
size: -
length: 17
CDR3: CASRGLAGAMNTGELFF
DNA: TGTGCCAGCAGAGGACTAGCGGGAGCCATGAACACCGGGGAGCTGTTTTTT

D: -
V: TRBV4-1
J: TRBJ1-1
size: -
length: 14
CDR3: CASSHLVDLTEAFF
DNA: TGCGCCAGCAGCCACCTAGTGGACCTGACTGAAGCTTTCTTT

D: -
V: TRBV28
J: TRBJ2-5
size: few
length: 11
CDR3: CASSRRGAPPF
DNA: TGTGCCAGCAGCCGCAGGGGCGCTCCCCCTTTC

D: -
V: TRBV30
J: TRBJ2-2
size: many
length: 13
CDR3: CAWSVLRSRELFF
DNA: TGTGCCTGGAGTGTACTCAGGAGTCGGGAGCTGTTTTTT

D: -
V: TRBV28
J: TRBJ1-4
size: many
length: 14
CDR3: CASSSSTGFEKLFF
DNA: TGTGCCAGCAGTTCCTCGACAGGTTTCGAAAAACTGTTTTTT

D: TRBD2
V: TRBV7-9
J: TRBJ2-3
size: many
length: 15
CDR3: CASSWLAGAADTQYF
DNA: TGTGCCAGCAGCTGGCTAGCGGGAGCCGCAGATACGCAGTATTTT

D: -
V: TRBV14
J: TRBJ2-3
size: -
length: 12
CDR3: CASSQVVNTQYF
DNA: TGTGCCAGCAGCCAGGTGGTAAATACGCAGTATTTT

D: -
V: TRBV9
J: TRBJ1-6
size: few
length: 14
CDR3: CASSVVPYNSPLHF
DNA: TGTGCCAGCAGCGTAGTCCCTTATAATTCACCCCTCCACTTT

D: TRBD1
V: TRBV11-1
J: TRBJ1-1
size: few
length: 12
CDR3: CASSLLTGRAFF
DNA: TGTGCCAGCAGCTTACTGACAGGGAGAGCTTTCTTT

D: TRBD1
V: TRBV5-5
J: TRBJ2-1
size: few
length: 15
CDR3: CASSWDSGSYNEQFF
DNA: TGTGCCAGCAGCTGGGACAGTGGCTCCTACAATGAGCAGTTCTTC

D: -
V: TRBV27
J: TRBJ1-5
size: few
length: 14
CDR3: CAHGQLGAGQPQHF
DNA: TGTGCACATGGGCAGCTGGGGGCCGGGCAGCCCCAGCATTTT

D: TRBD1
V: TRBV5-8
J: TRBJ2-1
size: few
length: 16
CDR3: CASSSHMDRSSHEQFF
DNA: TGTGCCAGCAGCTCCCATATGGACAGGTCCAGCCATGAGCAGTTCTTC

D: -
V: TRBV7-6
J: TRBJ2-1
size: many
length: 16
CDR3: CASSHLGGATYNEQFF
DNA: TGTGCCAGCAGCCACTTAGGCGGGGCCACCTACAATGAGCAGTTCTTC

D: -
V: TRBV7-9
J: TRBJ1-1
size: -
length: 15
CDR3: CASSLDLSSTHEAFF
DNA: TGTGCCAGCAGCTTAGATTTATCCAGTACTCATGAAGCTTTCTTT

D: -
V: TRBV20-1
J: TRBJ1-2
size: many
length: 11
CDR3: CSATGSYGYTF
DNA: TGCAGTGCTACAGGGTCCTATGGCTACACCTTC

D: -
V: TRBV15
J: TRBJ1-3
size: -
length: 15
CDR3: CATSRESSSGNTIYF
DNA: TGTGCCACCAGCAGAGAGAGTAGCTCTGGAAACACCATATATTTT

D: -
V: TRBV28
J: TRBJ1-1
size: many
length: 13
CDR3: CASSFDSRSEAFF
DNA: TGTGCCAGCAGTTTTGACTCCCGGTCGGAAGCTTTCTTT

D: -
V: TRBV28
J: TRBJ2-3
size: many
length: 15
CDR3: CASSLEPSLLDTQYF
DNA: TGTGCCAGCAGTTTAGAGCCCTCCCTGCTAGATACGCAGTATTTT

D: TRBD1
V: TRBV28
J: TRBJ2-2
size: -
length: 14
CDR3: CASRETGGYGELFF
DNA: TGTGCCAGCAGGGAGACAGGGGGCTACGGGGAGCTGTTTTTT

D: TRBD2
V: TRBV27
J: TRBJ2-6
size: many
length: 17
CDR3: CASTPGLAEFGANVLTF
DNA: TGTGCCAGCACCCCGGGACTAGCGGAATTTGGGGCCAACGTCCTGACTTTC

D: -
V: TRBV7-6
J: TRBJ1-1
size: few
length: 16
CDR3: CASSLERSEMNTEAFF
DNA: TGTGCCAGCAGCTTAGAGCGGTCAGAAATGAACACTGAAGCTTTCTTT

D: TRBD2
V: TRBV7-6
J: TRBJ2-7
size: few
length: 16
CDR3: CASSLESGLAGGEQYF
DNA: TGTGCCAGCAGCTTAGAATCGGGACTAGCGGGAGGGGAGCAGTACTTC

D: TRBD2
V: TRBV28
J: TRBJ2-7
size: few
length: 17
CDR3: CASSSWGGTTRSYEQYF
DNA: TGTGCCAGCAGTTCGTGGGGGGGGACTACTCGCTCCTACGAGCAGTACTTC

D: TRBD2
V: TRBV6-5
J: TRBJ2-7
size: -
length: 14
CDR3: CASRRTSGTYEQYF
DNA: TGTGCCAGCAGACGGACTAGCGGGACCTACGAGCAGTACTTC

D: -
V: TRBV21-1
J: TRBJ2-1
size: few
length: 9
CDR3: CASTFTTFF
DNA: TGTGCCAGCACCTTCACAACGTTCTTC

D: -
V: TRBV9
J: TRBJ2-7
size: few
length: 14
CDR3: CASSVGGSSYEQYF
DNA: TGTGCCAGCAGCGTAGGCGGCTCTTCCTACGAGCAGTACTTC

D: TRBD2
V: TRBV4-2
J: TRBJ2-1
size: -
length: 14
CDR3: CASSGLAGDNEQFF
DNA: TGTGCCAGCTCGGGACTAGCGGGAGACAATGAGCAGTTCTTC

D: -
V: TRBV4-2
J: TRBJ1-3
size: many
length: 14
CDR3: CASSRGGTGNTIYF
DNA: TGTGCCAGCAGTCGAGGGGGGACAGGAAACACCATATATTTT

D: TRBD2
V: TRBV19
J: TRBJ2-1
size: many
length: 15
CDR3: CASSRRGGRAYEQFF
DNA: TGTGCCAGTAGTAGGAGGGGCGGGAGGGCATATGAGCAGTTCTTC

D: TRBD1
V: TRBV27
J: TRBJ1-2
size: -
length: 16
CDR3: CASSLKGRDRNYGYTF
DNA: TGTGCCAGCAGTTTAAAGGGTCGGGACAGAAACTATGGCTACACCTTC

D: -
V: TRBV5-4
J: TRBJ2-5
size: few
length: 17
CDR3: CASSLGGQGGLRETQYF
DNA: TGTGCCAGCAGCTTGGGCGGGCAGGGCGGCTTGAGGGAGACCCAGTACTTC

D: TRBD2
V: TRBV11-2
J: TRBJ2-1
size: -
length: 15
CDR3: CASSPLAGEYNEQFF
DNA: TGTGCCAGCAGCCCTCTAGCGGGAGAGTACAATGAGCAGTTCTTC